These 3 T cell receptor beta chains were all obtained from the same sample, sequenced in a study of human T cells and chemical hapten exposure. TCRdb passed the 5' RACE reads through MiXCR, listing each CDR3 protein once. The table records about 110,000 distinct CDR3 sequences, around a fifth of them present only once. Extraction of total RNA was performed on unfractionated whole blood. The receptors derive from a human donor in good health.

The rearrangement joins TRBV7-9 to TRBJ2-7; D could derive from TRBD1 or TRBD2 (5 bases each). The V gene's germline CDR1 is SEHNR and CDR2 FQNEAQ (reference sequence). The CDR3 runs 12 residues. V lost 5 bases and J lost 5, with 10 bases in between. The CDR3 nucleotides read TGTGCCAGCAGCCCGCAGGGACACGAGCAGTACTTC. Amino acid sequence: CASSPQGHEQYF.

The rearrangement joins TRBV30 to TRBJ1-2; D is uncertain. In germline, CDR1 is GTSNPN, CDR2 SVGIG (reference sequence). This CDR3 contains 8 residues. Trimming took off 7 bases at V and 6 bases at J, with 3 bases between the two ends. The CDR3 here is CALDGYTF. CDR3 nucleotides: TGTGCCTTGGATGGCTACACCTTC.

This chain connects TRBV3-1 to TRBJ2-3, with TRBD2 as a possible D gene (6 bases). CDR1 and CDR2 from the germline V gene are LGHDT and YNNKEL (reference sequence). The CDR3 is 13 residues long. Trimming stripped 0 bases from V and 5 bases from J, with 6 bases between. The CDR3: CASSQEGGDTQYF. The DNA for the CDR3 is TGTGCCAGCAGCCAAGAGGGAGGAGATACGCAGTATTTT.